The source of this T cell receptor (beta chain) is a study of T cell responses to AZD1222 COVID-19 vaccine. Study-wide results and limits: Seropositive AZD1222 recipients at baseline numbered only five or six. Reportedly, nearly half the spike-specific TCRs target unmutated variant regions.

Clones were sequenced by immunoSEQ multiplex PCR, and TCRdb holds only the in-frame ones, with some missing. Among about 150,000 clones listed, about 86% were seen once. Germline CDR1 SEHNR, CDR2 FQNEAQ (reference sequence). After removal of 5 bases from V and 4 bases from J, the junction contained 7 bases not matched to a gene. The CDR3 is 15 residues long. To note about this clone: No antigen is known for it.

This receptor was taken from an adult in good health. This chain uses TRBV7-9 with TRBJ2-5, with 10 positions matching TRBD1. The source was peripheral blood, collected on day 0 of MenACWY control vaccination. The CDR3 is CASSERQGAGETQYF. CDR3 coding DNA: TGTGCCAGCAGCGAGAGACAGGGGGCCGGAGAGACCCAGTACTTC.